A selection of T cell receptor beta chains follows, all from one sample in a study of blood T cells in healthy people across ages. MiXCR was run by TCRdb on the 5' RACE reads, yielding one entry per CDR3 protein. The repertoire holds 750,000 to 850,000 distinct CDR3 sequences, with more than 20% as singletons. The same sample was also studied in work on T cells of mothers and their children.

Sequencing used blood. The receptor source for this set is a boy younger than 18 in good health. The CDR3 runs from the conserved cysteine through the conserved F or W. A D gene is named only where the DNA matches it firmly. The size field is filled for only some rows; it gives once, few, many or a size class.

clone size	D gene	V gene	J gene	CDR3 protein	CDR3 DNA
many	.	TRBV7-9	TRBJ2-3	CASSLGSGSTDTQYF	TGTGCCAGCAGTTTAGGTAGCGGTAGCACAGATACGCAGTATTTT
.	.	TRBV5-1	TRBJ2-1	CASSLVGTGLNEQFF	TGCGCCAGCAGCTTGGTAGGGACTGGCTTGAATGAGCAGTTCTTC
.	.	TRBV19	TRBJ2-3	CASSAMNRDTQYF	TGTGCCAGTAGTGCGATGAACAGAGATACGCAGTATTTT
.	TRBD2	TRBV6-2/TRBV6-3	TRBJ2-1	CASSPTSGNYDERFF	TGTGCCAGCAGTCCGACTAGCGGGAACTACGATGAGCGGTTCTTC
few	.	TRBV12-3/TRBV12-4	TRBJ2-5	CASSLGRNRETQYF	TGTGCCAGCAGTTTGGGGCGGAACAGGGAGACCCAGTACTTC
few	.	TRBV7-6	TRBJ2-5	CASSLGGTLSRSTQYF	TGTGCCAGCAGCTTAGGTGGTACCCTATCACGGTCGACCCAGTACTTT
.	.	TRBV28	TRBJ1-2	CASRASNRADGYTF	TGTGCCAGCAGGGCCTCGAACAGGGCTGATGGCTACACCTTC
.	TRBD1	TRBV5-6	TRBJ1-2	CASSFGRGRGGYTF	TGTGCCAGCAGTTTTGGCAGGGGGCGCGGGGGCTACACCTTC
few	TRBD2	TRBV20-1	TRBJ2-1	CSAKDSGRAHNEQFF	TGCAGTGCCAAAGATAGCGGGAGGGCCCACAATGAGCAGTTCTTC
.	TRBD1	TRBV29-1	TRBJ1-1	CSGVGTGDEAFF	TGCAGCGGGGTGGGGACAGGGGATGAAGCTTTCTTT